These 7 T cell receptor beta chains were all obtained from the same sample, sequenced in a study of tissue T cells after allogeneic stem cell transplantation. Repertoires were generated with immunoSEQ multiplex PCR, while TCRdb's copy carries only in-frame clones and drops some. The sample holds around 2,000 clones; approximately 64% are singletons and the top ten take around 3.1%. The specimen was gut tissue. Every receptor here comes from a female BALB/c mouse in good health. For this strain, the MHC haplotype corresponds to H2-d.

In this sample, this clone turned up a few times. Genes and germline are mouse. The read terminates 1 residue before the CDR3 end, so the remaining end is supplied by the germline J gene. V usage is TRBV13-3 and J usage is TRBJ2-1; no firm D call. V lost 0 bases and J lost 1, with 8 bases in between. The CDR3 has 15 amino acids. Germline-derived CDR1 and CDR2 are NNHDY and SYVADS. The covered CDR3 bases are TGTGCCAGCAGTGATGCTGGAAAAAACTATGCTGAGCAGTTC. Translating gives CASSDAGKNYAEQF. The full CDR3 sequence reads CASSDAGKNYAEQFF.

In the case of this clone: Germline and genes: mouse. Sequencing ends 1 residue short of the CDR3 end; the germline J gene provides the rest. The V and J genes are TRBV20 and TRBJ2-7, with TRBD2 matching over 7 bases. The junction had 2 bases not matched to a gene; V was cut back by 3 bases and J by 3 bases. Germline values: CDR1 GFQATS, CDR2 STVNSAI. This CDR3 spans 12 amino acids. The CDR3 loop reads CGARLGFYEQYF. Partial CDR3 DNA: TGTGGTGCTAGACTGGGGTTCTATGAACAGTAC.

The count of this clone is one. The gene names given are mouse names. Read data end 1 residue before the CDR3 end; the end is taken from the germline J gene. This chain connects TRBV16 to TRBJ2-2; 9 nucleotides match TRBD1. Looked up from germline, CDR1 is SGHSA and CDR2 is FRNQAP. V shed 0 bases and J 3 bases; nucleotides not matched to a gene: 5. This CDR3 comprises 17 residues. The CDR3 protein is CASSLDLRQGDTGQLYF. The DNA read from the CDR3 is TGTGCAAGCAGCTTAGATTTGAGACAGGGGGACACCGGGCAGCTCTAC.

Concerning this clone itself: These gene names are mouse names. The read finishes 1 residue shy of the CDR3 end, and the germline J gene is used to complete it. The chain recombines TRBV13-1 with TRBJ2-4; D perhaps matches TRBD2 (6 bases). This CDR3 has 14 amino acids. Per germline, CDR1 NSHNY and CDR2 SYGAGN. V was pared by 2 bases and J by 0 bases, with 7 bases between. CDR3 DNA (partial): TGTGCCAGCAGTGAACTGGGTAGTCAAAACACCTTGTAC. Translating it yields CASSELGSQNTLY. The complete CDR3 protein is CASSELGSQNTLYF.

For this clone: Genes here carry mouse names. Sequencing ends 1 residue short of the CDR3 end; the germline J gene provides the rest. The chain recombines TRBV20 with TRBJ1-4; the D is unclear. V lost 0 bases and J lost 5, with 4 bases in between. The V gene's germline CDR1 is GFQATS and CDR2 STVNSAI. The length of the CDR3 is 12 residues. The DNA read from the CDR3 is TGTGGTGCTAGGGAGCAAAACGAAAGATTATTT. Translating it yields CGAREQNERLF. The entire CDR3 is CGAREQNERLFF.

In the case of this clone: The gene names here belong to mouse. The CDR3 goes on 1 residue after the read ends, and that part is filled in from the germline J gene. V is TRBV13-2 and J is TRBJ2-4; TRBD1 aligns across 9 bases. Per germline, CDR1 NNHNN and CDR2 SYGAGS (reference sequence). The CDR3 contains 14 residues. Trimming cost V 1 base and J 7 bases; bases outside gene matches: 4. CDR3 protein: CASGDWTGEDTLYF. CDR3 DNA, as far as it was read: TGTGCCAGCGGTGATTGGACAGGGGAGGACACCTTGTAC.

A word on this clone: Gene names are mouse gene names. Read data end 1 residue before the CDR3 end; the end is taken from the germline J gene. The J gene is TRBJ2-1, the V gene TRBV30; D may be TRBD2 (6 bases). Germline V lookup: CDR1 SQVVS, CDR2 ANEGSEA. With 1 base removed from V and 3 bases from J, the gap between germline ends came to 10 bases. This CDR3 has 14 residues. The CDR3 region is CSSRGGGPYAEQFF. CDR3 DNA (partial): TGTAGTTCTAGAGGTGGGGGACCCTATGCTGAGCAGTTC.